One sample yielded the 26 T cell receptor beta chains listed below, sequenced in a study of CD8 T cells in Susac syndrome. Reverse transcription of roughly 0.5 to 1 ug RNA was carried out with random hexamers. TCRdb fed the immunoSEQ multiplex PCR reads into MiXCR, producing one record per CDR3 protein. The sample lists hundreds of thousands of distinct CDR3 sequences, around 85% seen once, with approximately 0.2% in the top ten. Input material: CD8+ T cells from PBMCs. These receptors all come from a human donor with multiple sclerosis.

The J gene is TRBJ1-4, the V gene TRBV6-5; D possibly corresponds to TRBD1 (6 bases). CDR3 length: 14 amino acids. The germline gives CDR1 MNHEY, CDR2 SVGAGI. The V end lost 10 bases, the J end lost 6 bases, and 18 bases lay between the germline ends. CDR3 nucleotides: TGTGCCACCTCGGAAACAGGGATTTATGAAAAACTGTTTTTT. This encodes CATSETGIYEKLFF.

V and J are TRBV30 and TRBJ2-2; 7 bases agree with TRBD2. Per germline, CDR1 GTSNPN and CDR2 SVGIG (reference sequence). There are 13 residues in the CDR3. V trimming: 5 bases; J trimming: 1 base; junction bases outside the gene matches: 1. As DNA, the CDR3 is TGTGCCTGGGGGAGGGGGAACACCGGGGAGCTGTTTTTT. Translating gives CAWGRGNTGELFF.

The V gene is TRBV5-6, the J gene TRBJ2-7, with TRBD2 identical over 7 bases. Germline CDR1 SGHDT, CDR2 YYEEEE. The J segment lost 6 bases and the V segment lost 4 bases, leaving 13 bases of the junction unmatched. The CDR3 extends over 15 amino acids. For the CDR3, the DNA is TGTGCCAGCAGCGGGATGACGGGAGGAGTAGGCGAGCAGTACTTC. Amino acids: CASSGMTGGVGEQYF.

The chain has TRBV7-8 and TRBJ1-1; 7 nucleotides match TRBD1. The CDR3 contains 11 residues. The junction had 2 bases not matched to a gene; V was cut back by 9 bases and J by 4 bases. CDR1 is SGHVS, CDR2 FQNEAQ, per germline. CDR3 residues: CASQGGTEAFF. The CDR3 DNA follows: TGTGCCAGTCAGGGGGGCACTGAAGCTTTCTTT.

This clonotype was seen only a few times. The chain combines TRBV5-4 with TRBJ2-7, with TRBD1 matching 8 bases. CDR3 length equals 16 residues. Germline CDR1 and CDR2: SGHNT and YYREEE (reference sequence). The V gene end was trimmed by 0 bases and the J gene end by 0 bases; junction bases not matched to a gene: 5. CDR3 in DNA: TGTGCCAGCAGCTTGGCAAGGGACAGGATCTCCTACGAGCAGTACTTC. Its protein is CASSLARDRISYEQYF. Using reference TRBV5-4 and TRBJ2-7 for the parts outside the CDR3, the full variable domain is ETGVTQSPTHLIKTRGQQVTLRCSSQSGHNTVSWYQQALGQGPQFIFQYYREEENGRGNFPPRFSGLQFPNYSSELNVNALELDDSALYLCASSLARDRISYEQYFGPGTRLTVT.

This clonotype has just a few counts. The rearrangement links TRBV14 to TRBJ2-1, with 9 bases matching TRBD1. Per the germline V gene, CDR1 is SGHDN and CDR2 is FVKESK. V gave up 3 bases and J gave up 3 bases; unmatched junction bases: 3. CDR3 length: 15 residues. The CDR3 DNA follows: TGTGCCAGCAGCCATGGACAGGGGAGCTACAATGAGCAGTTCTTC. This sequence encodes CASSHGQGSYNEQFF. Using reference TRBV14 and TRBJ2-1 for the parts outside the CDR3, the full variable domain is EAGVTQFPSHSVIEKGQTVTLRCDPISGHDNLYWYRRVMGKEIKFLLHFVKESKQDESGMPNNRFLAERTGGTYSTLKVQPAELEDSGVYFCASSHGQGSYNEQFFGPGTRLTVL.

The chain joins TRBV4-2 to TRBJ2-3, with D tentatively TRBD1 (6 bases). The germline V gene has CDR1 LGHNA and CDR2 YNFKEQ. The length of the CDR3 is 15 residues. V shed 0 bases and J shed 2 bases, with 9 bases lying between them. CDR3 sequence (DNA): TGTGCCAGCAGCCAAGATGGACAGATCACAGATACGCAGTATTTT. Translation: CASSQDGQITDTQYF.

The chain combines TRBV29-1 with TRBJ2-1, with D possibly being TRBD2 (5 bases). Germline V lookup: CDR1 SQVTM, CDR2 ANQGSEA. The CDR3 is 13 amino acids. Trimming took off 6 bases at V and 7 bases at J, with 16 bases between the two ends. The CDR3 nucleotides read TGCAGCGTCGAACTAGGTCGGGGAAATGAGCAGTTCTTC. It codes for CSVELGRGNEQFF.

The sample holds a few counts of this clonotype. The chain joins TRBV5-4 to TRBJ1-2; D call uncertain. The V end was cut by 0 bases, the J end by 4 bases, with 16 bases between. There are 16 residues in the CDR3. The germline V gene has CDR1 SGHNT and CDR2 YYREEE (reference sequence). DNA for the CDR3: TGTGCCAGCAGCTTGGGTCAGAGCTCGGTGGGCTATGGCTACACCTTC. Translation: CASSLGQSSVGYGYTF.

V and J are TRBV9 and TRBJ1-6, with D uncertain. Trimming removed 0 bases from V and 9 bases from J, with 7 bases in between. The CDR3 is 13 amino acids. Germline CDR1 reads SGDLS; CDR2 reads YYNGEE. CDR3 nucleotide sequence: TGTGCCAGCAGCGTAGAAAGCTTTTCACCCCTCCACTTT. This gives the protein CASSVESFSPLHF.

In its sample, this clonotype was seen a few times. V is TRBV2 and J is TRBJ1-1; D remains unclear. The germline V gene encodes CDR1 SNHLY and CDR2 FYNNEI. This CDR3 has 14 residues. Between the trimmed V and J ends, which lost 3 bases and 0 bases, there was a span of 8 bases. DNA of the CDR3: TGTGCCAGCAGTGACCCGGGGTTGAACACTGAAGCTTTCTTT. Translating it yields CASSDPGLNTEAFF.

The chain is built from TRBV9 and TRBJ1-5; D ambiguous. Germline values: CDR1 SGDLS, CDR2 YYNGEE. The CDR3 sequence is 14 residues long. The V gene lost 2 bases and the J gene lost 0 bases, with 6 bases spanning the gap. CDR3 in amino acids: CASSVEDSNQPQHF. In nucleotides, the CDR3 is TGTGCCAGCAGCGTGGAGGATAGCAATCAGCCCCAGCATTTT.

CDR3 nucleotides: TGTGCCAGTAGTTTCGGGAATACTAACTATGGCTACACCTTC. Translated, it gives CASSFGNTNYGYTF. V and J are TRBV19 and TRBJ1-2; D not certain. V was shortened by 5 bases and J by 0 bases, with 10 bases between the two germline ends. The CDR3 has 14 residues. Germline lookup yields CDR1 LNHDA and CDR2 SQIVND (reference sequence).

The chain joins TRBV3-1 to TRBJ2-3; D is undetermined. CDR3 size: 15 residues. Trimming left V 8 bases short and J 2 bases short, with 17 bases between. Germline values: CDR1 LGHDT, CDR2 YNNKEL (reference sequence). Written as DNA, the CDR3 is TGTGCCAGCCAAGGCGAGACCTACTTCACAGATACGCAGTATTTT. Translation: CASQGETYFTDTQYF.

The chain recombines TRBV20-1 with TRBJ1-1; tentative D call: TRBD1 (5 bases). Germline loops: CDR1 DFQATT, CDR2 SNEGSKA (reference sequence). This CDR3 has 13 residues. V shed 3 bases and J shed 0 bases, with 8 bases lying between them. CDR3 DNA: TGCAGTGCTAGCGACAGCATGAACACTGAAGCTTTCTTT. Encoded protein: CSASDSMNTEAFF.

The CDR3 nucleotides are TGCAGCGTTGAAAGGGACAACTATGGCTACACCTTC. This sequence encodes CSVERDNYGYTF. The chain has TRBV29-1 and TRBJ1-2; tentatively, D is TRBD1 (5 bases). Germline V CDR1 and CDR2: SQVTM, ANQGSEA. Trimming removed 2 bases from V and 2 bases from J, with 6 bases in between. The CDR3 is 12 amino acids.

The CDR3 loop reads CASRSGGVAEKLFF. For the CDR3, the DNA is TGTGCCAGCAGAAGTGGGGGGGTTGCGGAAAAACTGTTTTTT. The rearrangement joins TRBV13 to TRBJ1-4, with a possible D match to TRBD1 (5 bases). The CDR3 has 14 residues. The germline V gene has CDR1 PRHDT and CDR2 FYEKMQ (reference sequence). The V gene lost 6 bases and the J gene lost 8 bases, with 16 bases spanning the gap.

DNA of the CDR3: TGTGCCAGCCGAACCAGGCCCGACTTCTGGACGAGGGGCAATCAGCCCCAGCATTTT. Protein sequence: CASRTRPDFWTRGNQPQHF. This chain connects TRBV6-2 or TRBV6-3 to TRBJ1-5; D uncertain. In germline, CDR1 is MNHEY, CDR2 SVGEGT. CDR3 length equals 19 residues. V was cut by 8 bases and J by 2 bases, with 28 bases left in between.

This chain links TRBV7-6 with TRBJ2-7, with 8 bases that match TRBD1. With 1 base clipped from V and 4 bases from J, the junction kept 12 bases outside the gene matches. The CDR3 has 17 amino acids. CDR1 and CDR2 (germline): SGHVS, FNYEAQ. CDR3 amino acids: CASSLVGSGTGWYEQYF. The DNA of the CDR3 is TGTGCCAGCAGCTTAGTGGGATCCGGGACAGGTTGGTACGAGCAGTACTTC.

This clonotype was detected a few times. This chain connects TRBV4-3 to TRBJ2-7, with TRBD2 matching over 10 bases. The CDR3 runs 15 residues. V shed 1 base and J 3 bases; nucleotides not matched to a gene: 3. The V gene's germline CDR1 is LGHNA and CDR2 YSLEER. CDR3 residues: CASSQASSGGYEQYF. In DNA form, the CDR3 reads TGCGCCAGCAGCCAAGCCTCTAGCGGGGGCTACGAGCAGTACTTC.

The chain links TRBV4-3 to TRBJ2-5; TRBD1 aligns across 7 bases. V gave up 1 base and J gave up 2 bases; unmatched junction bases: 10. The CDR3 runs 17 residues. Per the germline V gene, CDR1 is LGHNA and CDR2 is YSLEER. The CDR3 nucleotides read TGCGCCAGCAGCCAAGCGACAGGGCCTACCCTTCAAGAGACCCAGTACTTC. Encoded protein: CASSQATGPTLQETQYF.

The chain couples TRBV24-1 to TRBJ2-1; TRBD2 agrees at 7 bases. CDR3 length: 15 amino acids. The germline gives CDR1 KGHDR, CDR2 SFDVKD. Trimming cost V 2 bases and J 5 bases; bases outside gene matches: 5. CDR3 nucleotide sequence: TGTGCCACCAGTGATTGGACGGGAGGCCACAATGAGCAGTTCTTC. This encodes CATSDWTGGHNEQFF.

Only one count was recorded for this clonotype. The genes are TRBV7-6 and TRBJ2-2; D perhaps matches TRBD1 (5 bases). This CDR3 comprises 15 residues. V dropped 8 bases and J dropped 2 bases, with 15 bases sitting between them. Per the germline V gene, CDR1 is SGHVS and CDR2 is FNYEAQ. The CDR3 DNA sequence: TGTGCCAGCCGTCACCCCAGGGCAAACACCGGGGAGCTGTTTTTT. It specifies CASRHPRANTGELFF.

The chain recombines TRBV11-2 with TRBJ1-3; D is perhaps TRBD1 (5 bases). V shed 5 bases and J shed 5 bases, with 19 bases lying between them. This CDR3 contains 16 residues. Germline V CDR1 and CDR2: SGHAT, FQNNGV. CDR3 protein: CASSTVRGRIRNTIYF. The CDR3 DNA sequence: TGTGCCAGCAGCACCGTCCGGGGACGCATCCGAAACACCATATATTTT.

In DNA, the CDR3 is TGTGCCAGCAGTTTCCCTATGGCGGGATTATACGAGCAGTACTTC. It translates to CASSFPMAGLYEQYF. The chain recombines TRBV6-2 or TRBV6-3 with TRBJ2-7, with D maybe TRBD2 (6 bases). CDR3 length: 15 amino acids. Germline V gives CDR1 MNHEY, CDR2 SVGEGT. V shed 4 bases and J shed 4 bases, with 17 bases lying between them.

As DNA, the CDR3 is TGTGCCAGCAGTGAAGTGAGCTGGGGAGGCACCGGGGAGCTGTTTTTT. Its translation is CASSEVSWGGTGELFF. The gene calls are TRBV2 and TRBJ2-2, with D maybe TRBD2 (6 bases). CDR1 is SNHLY and CDR2 is FYNNEI in the germline V gene. The CDR3 is 16 residues long. Trimming shortened V by 1 base and J by 4 bases, and 13 bases separated the two germline ends.